This T cell receptor (beta chain) stems from a study of beta chain features in type 1 diabetes. Every isolated RNA sample was fully reverse transcribed, so sequencing captured expressed TCRB transcripts. The average read count of naive, central memory and regulatory T cell samples was approximately 3.9 million. The repertoire was sequenced with immunoSEQ multiplex PCR; TCRdb's copy has only in-frame clones and lacks some. Of 600,000 to 700,000 clones in the sample, 9.5% to 15% were seen once. This clone has just a few counts. Antigen: not known. The CDR3 runs 13 residues. The germline V and J ends were trimmed by 7 bases and 6 bases, with 16 bases remaining between them. From germline, CDR1 is SQVTM and CDR2 ANQGSEA. Study-level results: Type 1 diabetes patients had fewer VDJ junction insertions and more deletions. A moderate, significant TCRB CDR3 shortening appeared in type 1 diabetes across four CD4+ subsets.

Stem cell-like memory, regulatory, central memory and naive CD4+ cells were sorted via CD45RO/CCR7/CD25/CD127/CD95/CD27. All of the sorted populations showed purity greater than 95%. Sequencing input: naive CD4+ T cells from blood. This clonotype was sampled from a man aged 25 to 40 with type 1 diabetes. The chain is built from TRBV29-1 and TRBJ2-1; D is perhaps TRBD1 (6 bases). CDR3 sequence: CSAGTTGLNEQFF. CDR3 nucleotide sequence: TGCAGCGCAGGGACAACGGGGCTCAATGAGCAGTTCTTC.